This TCR beta chain was recorded in a study of blood T cell repertoires in COVID-19. Assay used: immunoSEQ multiplex PCR; TCRdb lists only in-frame clones, some missing. The sample contains approximately 220,000 clones, 81% of which appear only once. This CDR3 is 14 amino acids long. Germline-derived CDR1 and CDR2 are MDHEN and SYDVKM. V dropped 2 bases and J dropped 7 bases, with 13 bases sitting between them. The sample was peripheral blood. This TCR was sampled from a woman of 80 years or more with acute or convalescent COVID-19. This chain links TRBV28 with TRBJ2-3; D is unclear. The CDR3 reads CASSLAHHRNTQYF. CDR3 in DNA: TGTGCCAGCAGTTTAGCCCACCACAGAAATACGCAGTATTTT.